This T cell receptor beta chain is drawn from a study of shared clonotypes between healthy human individuals. Only in-frame clones appear in the TCRdb table, and some are missing; sequencing was by immunoSEQ multiplex PCR. The sample lists about 1,900,000 clones; approximately 95% were seen once. Trimming pared 2 bases from V and 1 base from J, leaving 11 bases between. CDR3 length: 15 amino acids. Germline values: CDR1 MNHNY, CDR2 SVGAGI (reference sequence). The naive CD8 fraction comprised CD45RO-negative cells positively selected for CCR7 and excluded terminally differentiated effector memory CD45RA+ cells.

The chain recombines TRBV6-6 with TRBJ1-1; a possible D gene is TRBD1 (6 bases). What was sequenced was naive CD8+ T cells sorted from blood. The clonotype originates from a man aged 18 to 30 in good health. The CDR3 nucleotides are TGTGCCAGCAGTTACCAGGGACATGGGAACACTGAAGCTTTCTTT. Protein product: CASSYQGHGNTEAFF.